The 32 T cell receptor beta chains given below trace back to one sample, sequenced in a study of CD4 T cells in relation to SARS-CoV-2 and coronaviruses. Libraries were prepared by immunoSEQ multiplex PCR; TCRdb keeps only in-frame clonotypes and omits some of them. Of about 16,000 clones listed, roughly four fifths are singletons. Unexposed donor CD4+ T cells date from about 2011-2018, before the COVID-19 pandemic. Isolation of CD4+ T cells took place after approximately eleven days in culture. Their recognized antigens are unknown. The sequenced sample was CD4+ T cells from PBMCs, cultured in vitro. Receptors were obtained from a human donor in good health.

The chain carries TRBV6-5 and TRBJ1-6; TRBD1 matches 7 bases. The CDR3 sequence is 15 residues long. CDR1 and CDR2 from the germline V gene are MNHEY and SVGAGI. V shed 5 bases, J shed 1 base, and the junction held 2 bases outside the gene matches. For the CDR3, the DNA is TGTGCCAGCAGTAGGGGACAGTCCTATAATTCACCCCTCCACTTT. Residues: CASSRGQSYNSPLHF.

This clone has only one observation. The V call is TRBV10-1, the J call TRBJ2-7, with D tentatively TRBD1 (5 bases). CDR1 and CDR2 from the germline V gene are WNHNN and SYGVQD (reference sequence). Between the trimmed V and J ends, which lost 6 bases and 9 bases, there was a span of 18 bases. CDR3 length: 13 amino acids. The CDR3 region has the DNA TGCGCCAGCAGACCGACAGTATACGTATGGCAGTACTTC. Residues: CASRPTVYVWQYF.

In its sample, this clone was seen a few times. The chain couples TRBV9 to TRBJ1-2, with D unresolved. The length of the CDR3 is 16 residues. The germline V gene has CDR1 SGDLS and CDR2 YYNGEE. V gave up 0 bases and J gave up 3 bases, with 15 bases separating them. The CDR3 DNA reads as TGTGCCAGCAGCGTAGGGATCAGTACTGGGGACTATGGCTACACCTTC. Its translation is CASSVGISTGDYGYTF.

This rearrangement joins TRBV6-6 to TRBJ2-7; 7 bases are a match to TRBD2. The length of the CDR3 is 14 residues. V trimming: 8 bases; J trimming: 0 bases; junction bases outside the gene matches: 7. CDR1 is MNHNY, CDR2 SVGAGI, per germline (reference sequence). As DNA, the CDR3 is TGTGCCAGCGCCGGGGGGAGAAGCTCCTACGAGCAGTACTTC. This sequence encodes CASAGGRSSYEQYF.

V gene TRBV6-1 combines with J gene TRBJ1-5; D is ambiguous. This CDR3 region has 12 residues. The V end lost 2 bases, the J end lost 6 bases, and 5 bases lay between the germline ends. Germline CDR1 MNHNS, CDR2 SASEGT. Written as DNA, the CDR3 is TGTGCCAGCAGTGAATTGGGTCAGCCCCAGCATTTT. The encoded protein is CASSELGQPQHF.

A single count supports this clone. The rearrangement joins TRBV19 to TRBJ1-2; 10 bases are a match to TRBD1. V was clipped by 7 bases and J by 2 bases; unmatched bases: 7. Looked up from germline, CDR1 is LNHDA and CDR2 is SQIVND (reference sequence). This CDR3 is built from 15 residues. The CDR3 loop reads CASIPRQGANYGYTF. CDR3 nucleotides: TGTGCCAGTATCCCGAGACAGGGGGCGAACTATGGCTACACCTTC.

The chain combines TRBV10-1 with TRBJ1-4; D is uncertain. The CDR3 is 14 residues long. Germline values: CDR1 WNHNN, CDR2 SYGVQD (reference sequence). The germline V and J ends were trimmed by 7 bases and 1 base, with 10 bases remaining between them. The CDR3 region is CASTRIVTNEKLFF. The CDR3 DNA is TGCGCCAGCACACGAATCGTAACTAATGAAAAACTGTTTTTT.

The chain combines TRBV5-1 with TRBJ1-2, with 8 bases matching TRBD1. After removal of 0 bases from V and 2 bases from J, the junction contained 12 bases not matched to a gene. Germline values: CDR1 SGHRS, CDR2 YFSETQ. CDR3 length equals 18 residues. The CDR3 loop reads CASSLEGTGSGQNYGYTF. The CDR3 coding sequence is TGCGCCAGCAGCTTGGAGGGGACAGGATCGGGCCAAAACTATGGCTACACCTTC. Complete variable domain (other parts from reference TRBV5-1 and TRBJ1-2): KAGVTQTPRYLIKTRGQQVTLSCSPISGHRSVSWYQQTPGQGLQFLFEYFSETQRNKGNFPGRFSGRQFSNSRSEMNVSTLELGDSALYLCASSLEGTGSGQNYGYTFGSGTRLTVV.

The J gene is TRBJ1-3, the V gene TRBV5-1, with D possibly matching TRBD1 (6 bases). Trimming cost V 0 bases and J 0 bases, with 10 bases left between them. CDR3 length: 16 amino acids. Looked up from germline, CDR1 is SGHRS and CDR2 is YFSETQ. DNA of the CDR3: TGCGCCAGCAGCTTGGCCGGACAGCACTCTGGAAACACCATATATTTT. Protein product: CASSLAGQHSGNTIYF. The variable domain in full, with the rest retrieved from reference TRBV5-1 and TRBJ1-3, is KAGVTQTPRYLIKTRGQQVTLSCSPISGHRSVSWYQQTPGQGLQFLFEYFSETQRNKGNFPGRFSGRQFSNSRSEMNVSTLELGDSALYLCASSLAGQHSGNTIYFGEGSWLTVV.

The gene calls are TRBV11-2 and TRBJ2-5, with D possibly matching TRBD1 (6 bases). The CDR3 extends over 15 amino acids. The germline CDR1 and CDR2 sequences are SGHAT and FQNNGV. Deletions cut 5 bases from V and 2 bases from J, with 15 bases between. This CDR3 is CASSLRPDRQETQYF. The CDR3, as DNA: TGTGCCAGCAGCCTCCGGCCGGACAGACAAGAGACCCAGTACTTC.

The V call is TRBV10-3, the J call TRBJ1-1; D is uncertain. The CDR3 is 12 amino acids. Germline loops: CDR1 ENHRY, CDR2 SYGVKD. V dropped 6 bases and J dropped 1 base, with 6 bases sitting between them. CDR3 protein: CAIREENTEAFF. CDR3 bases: TGTGCCATCAGGGAGGAGAACACTGAAGCTTTCTTT.

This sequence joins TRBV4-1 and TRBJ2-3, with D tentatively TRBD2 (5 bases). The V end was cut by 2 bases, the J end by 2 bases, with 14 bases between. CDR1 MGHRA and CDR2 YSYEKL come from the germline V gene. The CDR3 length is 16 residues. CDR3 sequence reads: CASSQREHNPTDTQYF. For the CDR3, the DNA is TGCGCCAGCAGCCAACGGGAACATAACCCCACAGATACGCAGTATTTT.

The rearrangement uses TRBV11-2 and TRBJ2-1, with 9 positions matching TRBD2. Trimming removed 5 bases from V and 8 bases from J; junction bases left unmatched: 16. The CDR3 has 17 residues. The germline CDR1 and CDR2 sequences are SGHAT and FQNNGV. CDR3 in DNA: TGTGCCAGCAGCCCCGCGGCCGGGCTAGCGGGAATGTATGAGCAGTTCTTC. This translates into CASSPAAGLAGMYEQFF. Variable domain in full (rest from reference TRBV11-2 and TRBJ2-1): EAGVAQSPRYKIIEKRQSVAFWCNPISGHATLYWYQQILGQGPKLLIQFQNNGVVDDSQLPKDRFSAERLKGVDSTLKIQPAKLEDSAVYLCASSPAAGLAGMYEQFFGPGTRLTVL.

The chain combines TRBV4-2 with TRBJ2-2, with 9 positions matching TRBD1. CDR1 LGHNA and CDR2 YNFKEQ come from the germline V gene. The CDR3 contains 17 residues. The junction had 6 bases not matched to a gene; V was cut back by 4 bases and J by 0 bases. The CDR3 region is CASSRAQGAANTGELFF. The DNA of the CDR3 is TGTGCCAGCAGCCGTGCACAGGGGGCTGCGAACACCGGGGAGCTGTTTTTT.

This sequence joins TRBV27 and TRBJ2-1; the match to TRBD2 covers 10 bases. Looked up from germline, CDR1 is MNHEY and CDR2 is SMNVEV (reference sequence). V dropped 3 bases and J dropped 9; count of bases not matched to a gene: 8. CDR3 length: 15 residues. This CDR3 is CASSFELAGVGEQFF. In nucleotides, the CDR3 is TGTGCCAGCAGTTTCGAGCTAGCGGGAGTAGGTGAGCAGTTCTTC.

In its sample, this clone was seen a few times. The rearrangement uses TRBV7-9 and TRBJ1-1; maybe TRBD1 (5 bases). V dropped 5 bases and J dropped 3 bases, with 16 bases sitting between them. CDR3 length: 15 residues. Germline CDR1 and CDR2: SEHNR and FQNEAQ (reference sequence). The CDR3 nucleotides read TGTGCCAGCAGCCTTAGGGGCGCTGGGGACACTGAAGCTTTCTTT. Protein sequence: CASSLRGAGDTEAFF.

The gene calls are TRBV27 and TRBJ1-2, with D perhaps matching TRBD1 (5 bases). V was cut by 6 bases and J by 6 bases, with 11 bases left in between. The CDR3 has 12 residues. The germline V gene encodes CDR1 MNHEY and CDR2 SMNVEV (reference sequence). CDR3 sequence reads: CASRFGTHGYTF. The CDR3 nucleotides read TGTGCCAGCAGATTCGGGACCCATGGCTACACCTTC.

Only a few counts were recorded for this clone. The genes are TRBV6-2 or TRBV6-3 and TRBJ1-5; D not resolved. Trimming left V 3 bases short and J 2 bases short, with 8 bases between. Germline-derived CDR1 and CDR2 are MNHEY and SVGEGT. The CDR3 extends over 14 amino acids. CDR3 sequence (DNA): TGTGCCAGCAGTTATCAGGCGGGCAATCAGCCCCAGCATTTT. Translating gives CASSYQAGNQPQHF.

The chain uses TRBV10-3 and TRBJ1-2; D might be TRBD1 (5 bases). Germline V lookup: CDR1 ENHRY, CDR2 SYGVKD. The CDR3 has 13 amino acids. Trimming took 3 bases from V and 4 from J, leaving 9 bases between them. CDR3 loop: CAISDTGGYGYTF. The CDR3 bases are TGTGCCATCAGTGATACGGGGGGCTATGGCTACACCTTC.

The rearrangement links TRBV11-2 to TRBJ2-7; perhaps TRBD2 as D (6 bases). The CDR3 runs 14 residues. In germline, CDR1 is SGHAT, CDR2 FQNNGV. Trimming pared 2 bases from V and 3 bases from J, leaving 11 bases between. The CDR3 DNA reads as TGTGCCAGCAGCTTACTTACGGGAGTCTACGAGCAGTACTTC. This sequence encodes CASSLLTGVYEQYF.

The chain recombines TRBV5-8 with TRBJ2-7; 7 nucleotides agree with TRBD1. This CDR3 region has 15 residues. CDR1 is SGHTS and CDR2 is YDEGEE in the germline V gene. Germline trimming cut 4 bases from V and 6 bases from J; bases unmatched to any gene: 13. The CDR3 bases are TGTGCCAGCAGCCCGAGGACAGGCTCCCAGGCCGAGCAGTACTTC. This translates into CASSPRTGSQAEQYF.

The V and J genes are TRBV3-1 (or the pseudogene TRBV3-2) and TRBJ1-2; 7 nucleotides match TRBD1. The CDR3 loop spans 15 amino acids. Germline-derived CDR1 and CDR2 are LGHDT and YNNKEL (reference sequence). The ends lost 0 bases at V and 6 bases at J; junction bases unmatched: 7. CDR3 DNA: TGTGCCAGCAGCCAAGATGATTCAGGGGGTCATGGCTACACCTTC. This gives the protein CASSQDDSGGHGYTF.

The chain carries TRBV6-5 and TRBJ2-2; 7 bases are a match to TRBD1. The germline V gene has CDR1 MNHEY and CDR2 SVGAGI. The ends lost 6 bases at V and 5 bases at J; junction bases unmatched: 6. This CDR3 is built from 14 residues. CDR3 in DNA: TGTGCCAGCAGCGGGGACAGATCGACCGGGGAGCTGTTTTTT. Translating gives CASSGDRSTGELFF.

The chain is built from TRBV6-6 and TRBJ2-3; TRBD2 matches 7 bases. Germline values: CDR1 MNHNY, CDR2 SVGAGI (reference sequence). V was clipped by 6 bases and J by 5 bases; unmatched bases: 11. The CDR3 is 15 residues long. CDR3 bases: TGTGCCAGCAGACAAGGGCCGGAGCGGGGAGATACGCAGTATTTT. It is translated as CASRQGPERGDTQYF.

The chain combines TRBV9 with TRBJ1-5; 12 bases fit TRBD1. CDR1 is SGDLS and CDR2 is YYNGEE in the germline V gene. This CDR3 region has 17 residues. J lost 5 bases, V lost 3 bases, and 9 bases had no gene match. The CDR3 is CASSGGPGTGGYQPQHF. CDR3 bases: TGTGCCAGCAGCGGTGGTCCCGGGACAGGGGGCTATCAGCCCCAGCATTTT.

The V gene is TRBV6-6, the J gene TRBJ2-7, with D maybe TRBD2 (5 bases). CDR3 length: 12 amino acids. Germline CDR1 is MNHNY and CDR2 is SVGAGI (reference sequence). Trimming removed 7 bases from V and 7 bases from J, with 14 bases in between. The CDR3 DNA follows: TGTGCCAGCACCAAGGACTTTTTGGAGCAGTACTTC. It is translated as CASTKDFLEQYF.

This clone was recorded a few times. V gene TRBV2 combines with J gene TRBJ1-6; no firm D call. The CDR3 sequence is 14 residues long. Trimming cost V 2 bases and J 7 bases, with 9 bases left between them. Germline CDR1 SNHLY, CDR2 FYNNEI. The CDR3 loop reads CASSEPARNSPLHF. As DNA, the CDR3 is TGTGCCAGCAGTGAACCTGCCAGAAATTCACCCCTCCACTTT.

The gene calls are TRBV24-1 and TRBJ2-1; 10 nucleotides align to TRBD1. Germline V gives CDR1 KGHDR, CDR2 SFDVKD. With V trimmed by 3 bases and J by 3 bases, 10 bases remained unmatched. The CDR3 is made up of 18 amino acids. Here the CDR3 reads CATSDAPGQGTDYNEQFF. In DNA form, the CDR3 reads TGTGCCACCAGTGATGCTCCGGGACAGGGGACCGACTACAATGAGCAGTTCTTC.

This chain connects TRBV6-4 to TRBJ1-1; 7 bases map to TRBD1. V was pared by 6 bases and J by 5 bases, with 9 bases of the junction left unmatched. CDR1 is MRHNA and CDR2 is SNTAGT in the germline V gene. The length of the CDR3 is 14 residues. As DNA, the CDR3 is TGTGCCAGCAGCTCGACAGGGACGACGACTGAAGCTTTCTTT. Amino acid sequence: CASSSTGTTTEAFF.

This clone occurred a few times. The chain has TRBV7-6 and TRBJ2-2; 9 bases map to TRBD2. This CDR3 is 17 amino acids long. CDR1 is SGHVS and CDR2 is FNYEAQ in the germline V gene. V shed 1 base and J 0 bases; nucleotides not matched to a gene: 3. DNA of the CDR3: TGTGCCAGCAGCTTAGAGGCTAGCGGGGCGAACACCGGGGAGCTGTTTTTT. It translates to CASSLEASGANTGELFF.

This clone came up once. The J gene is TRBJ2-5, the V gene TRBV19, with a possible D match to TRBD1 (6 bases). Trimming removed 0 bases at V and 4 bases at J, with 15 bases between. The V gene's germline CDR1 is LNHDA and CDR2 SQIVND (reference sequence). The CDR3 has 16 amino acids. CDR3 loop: CASSIDPPTGRETQYF. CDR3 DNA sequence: TGTGCCAGTAGTATAGATCCCCCGACAGGACGAGAGACCCAGTACTTC.

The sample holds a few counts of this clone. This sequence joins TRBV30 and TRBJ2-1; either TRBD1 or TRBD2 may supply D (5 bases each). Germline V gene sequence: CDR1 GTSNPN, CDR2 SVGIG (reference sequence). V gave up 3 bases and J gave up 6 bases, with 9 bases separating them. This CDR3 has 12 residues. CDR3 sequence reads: CAWRRDPNEQFF. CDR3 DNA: TGTGCCTGGAGGAGGGACCCCAATGAGCAGTTCTTC.